A single sample is the source of the 9 T cell receptor beta chains below, sequenced in a study of shared clonotypes between healthy human individuals (dated by TCRdb to about 2020). CD8 naive samples consisted of CD45RO-negative cells that were positively selected for CCR7, yielding a CD45RA+CCR7+ population without TemRA cells. The receptor library was made with the immunoSEQ multiplex PCR assay. TCRdb obtained this table from immuneACCESS and retained in-frame rearrangements with V and J assigned. These tables miss some clones; where compared with another copy, unresolved V genes account for less than half of the shortfall, and the remainder is unexplained. The sample has hundreds of thousands of clones on record, more than 95% of them singletons. Approximately 0.3% of the sample is held by the ten biggest clonotypes. Specimen: naive CD8+ T cells sorted from blood. The cell subset or site label on this specimen signifies: CD45RA+CCR7+. The origin of the receptors is a man aged 25 to 40 in good health.

The CDR3 loop is CASSGYRTGAHSYEQYF. The CDR3, as DNA: TGTGCCAGCAGCGGATACAGGACAGGGGCTCATTCCTACGAGCAGTACTTC. The V call is TRBV7-6, the J call TRBJ2-7; 9 bases map to TRBD1. Germline V gene sequence: CDR1 SGHVS, CDR2 FNYEAQ. This CDR3 comprises 17 residues. The junction had 12 bases not matched to a gene; V was cut back by 5 bases and J by 1 base. Full variable domain (remainder filled in from reference TRBV7-6 and TRBJ2-7): GAGVSQSPRYKVTKRGQDVALRCDPISGHVSLYWYRQALGQGPEFLTYFNYEAQQDKSGLPNDRFSAERPEGSISTLTIQRTEQRDSAMYRCASSGYRTGAHSYEQYFGPGTRLTVT.

The CDR3 DNA reads as TGTGCCAGCAGCTTCGGGTTGGGGGGCTCCTACGAGCAGTACTTC. Its protein is CASSFGLGGSYEQYF. The chain links TRBV11-2 to TRBJ2-7; the D gene is possibly TRBD2 (6 bases). Germline V gene data show CDR1 as SGHAT and CDR2 as FQNNGV. V lost 3 bases and J 0 bases, leaving 12 bases between the germline ends. This CDR3 spans 15 amino acids.

J is TRBJ2-7 and V is TRBV11-2; TRBD1 might be the D (6 bases). This CDR3 has 15 amino acids. Germline V gives CDR1 SGHAT, CDR2 FQNNGV. The V end lost 2 bases, the J end lost 0 bases, and 11 bases lay between the germline ends. This chain's CDR3 is CASSLLGATSYEQYF. The DNA of the CDR3 is TGTGCCAGCAGCTTATTGGGGGCGACCTCCTACGAGCAGTACTTC.

The chain carries TRBV2 and TRBJ2-3; 10 nucleotides agree with TRBD2. The CDR3 is 14 residues long. J lost 1 base, V lost 10 bases, and 5 bases had no gene match. Germline V gives CDR1 SNHLY, CDR2 FYNNEI. The CDR3 protein is CAIRGLAGTDTQYF. CDR3 coding DNA: TGTGCCATCCGCGGACTAGCGGGCACAGATACGCAGTATTTT.

The gene calls are TRBV10-3 and TRBJ2-1; 8 bases are a match to TRBD1. The V gene's germline CDR1 is ENHRY and CDR2 SYGVKD. Trimming took 0 bases from V and 8 from J; bases not matched to a gene: 6. This CDR3 has 15 amino acids. CDR3 DNA: TGTGCCATCAGTGAGTCGAGGACAGGGCGGGATGAGCAGTTCTTC. Translating gives CAISESRTGRDEQFF.

For this clone: Different DNA sequences within this sample yield the same CDR3. This chain connects TRBV19 to TRBJ2-7; D is undetermined. This CDR3 contains 12 residues. The ends were cut back, 4 bases at V and 0 bases at J, with 4 bases in the middle. CDR1 and CDR2 from the germline V gene are LNHDA and SQIVND (reference sequence). The CDR3 protein is CASSSGSYEQYF. CDR3 bases: TGTGCCAGTAGTAGCGGCTCCTACGAGCAGTACTTC.

V is TRBV10-3 and J is TRBJ2-3; 12 bases match TRBD2. The CDR3 extends over 18 amino acids. CDR1 is ENHRY and CDR2 is SYGVKD in the germline V gene. V dropped 4 bases and J dropped 3; count of bases not matched to a gene: 11. CDR3 residues: CAISGSPTGLAGTDTQYF. The CDR3 DNA reads as TGTGCCATCAGTGGTAGTCCTACCGGACTAGCGGGAACAGATACGCAGTATTTT.

This chain uses TRBV27 with TRBJ2-5; 7 nucleotides agree with TRBD1. Germline V gives CDR1 MNHEY, CDR2 SMNVEV (reference sequence). The CDR3 extends over 17 amino acids. V lost 0 bases to trimming and J lost 0 bases; unmatched junction nucleotides: 7. CDR3 amino acids: CASSLSPGGEYQETQYF. The CDR3 coding sequence is TGTGCCAGCAGTTTATCTCCAGGGGGAGAGTACCAAGAGACCCAGTACTTC.

V and J are TRBV7-8 and TRBJ1-1; D gene uncertain. The CDR3 totals 14 residues. The germline V gene has CDR1 SGHVS and CDR2 FQNEAQ. Between the trimmed V and J ends, which lost 5 bases and 0 bases, there was a span of 10 bases. This CDR3 reads CASSHGRMNTEAFF. CDR3 nucleotide sequence: TGTGCCAGCAGCCACGGACGTATGAACACTGAAGCTTTCTTT.